The 30 T cell receptor beta chains below come from one sample, sequenced in a study of long-term antiretroviral therapy in people with HIV. Version v3.0 of the immunoSEQ assay was performed at survey level. Method: immunoSEQ multiplex PCR; TCRdb's copy keeps in-frame clones and lacks some. This sample has about 25,000 clones, with 88% found just once. Here the sequenced sample was unsorted PBMCs, taken almost 4.6 years after starting antiretroviral therapy. The receptor source for this set is a young man with HIV.

The rearrangement uses TRBV5-6 and TRBJ1-6, with 10 bases fitting TRBD1. V shed 4 bases, J shed 7 bases, and the junction held 5 bases outside the gene matches. The CDR3 is made up of 15 amino acids. Germline CDR1 SGHDT, CDR2 YYEEEE. CDR3 DNA sequence: TGTGCCAGCAGCCCTAGGACAGGGGGAAATTCACCCCTCCACTTT. Its translation: CASSPRTGGNSPLHF.

J is TRBJ1-2 and V is TRBV6-5; maybe TRBD1 (5 bases). The CDR3 loop spans 15 amino acids. Germline values: CDR1 MNHEY, CDR2 SVGAGI. Trimming cost V 2 bases and J 4 bases, with 14 bases left between them. The CDR3 reads CASSYRTGTRYGYTF. CDR3 DNA: TGTGCCAGCAGTTACAGAACCGGGACCCGCTATGGCTACACCTTC.

The chain combines TRBV5-4 with TRBJ2-7, with D perhaps assigned TRBD1 or TRBD2 (5 bases each). The V and J ends lost 3 bases and 3 bases respectively, with 13 bases between them. The CDR3 has 14 residues. CDR1 SGHNT and CDR2 YYREEE come from the germline V gene (reference sequence). CDR3 nucleotides: TGTGCCAGCAGCTCCGGGACCGCGGACTACGAGCAGTACTTC. As protein: CASSSGTADYEQYF.

V is TRBV28 and J is TRBJ2-2, with a weak D call TRBD1 (6 bases). The CDR3 has 17 amino acids. Between the trimmed V and J ends, which lost 6 bases and 0 bases, there was a span of 17 bases. Germline loops: CDR1 MDHEN, CDR2 SYDVKM. The CDR3, as DNA: TGTGCCAGCAGACCATTCCTGGGGGCCCCGAACACCGGGGAGCTGTTTTTT. Amino acids: CASRPFLGAPNTGELFF.

The chain joins TRBV15 to TRBJ1-5; TRBD1 might be the D (6 bases). V was cut by 0 bases and J by 1 base, with 16 bases left in between. This CDR3 has 18 residues. Germline CDR1 and CDR2: LNHNV and YYDKDF (reference sequence). This CDR3 reads CATSRDQGFGGSNQPQHF. The CDR3 region has the DNA TGTGCCACCAGCAGAGATCAAGGGTTTGGGGGCAGCAATCAGCCCCAGCATTTT. Supplemented by reference TRBV15 and TRBJ1-5, the full variable domain reads DAMVIQNPRYQVTQFGKPVTLSCSQTLNHNVMYWYQQKSSQAPKLLFHYYDKDFNNEADTPDNFQSRRPNTSFCFLDIRSPGLGDTAMYLCATSRDQGFGGSNQPQHFGDGTRLSIL.

The J gene is TRBJ1-6, the V gene TRBV7-9; 10 nucleotides line up with TRBD1. The CDR3 spans 15 residues. Germline loops: CDR1 SEHNR, CDR2 FQNEAQ (reference sequence). The V and J ends lost 0 bases and 7 bases, in that order; junction bases with no gene match: 0. CDR3: CASSLATGGNSPLHF. Here the CDR3 DNA reads TGTGCCAGCAGCTTAGCGACAGGGGGCAATTCACCCCTCCACTTT.

The chain recombines TRBV7-9 with TRBJ2-7; D gene ambiguous. This CDR3 contains 14 residues. The ends were cut back, 8 bases at V and 8 bases at J, with 22 bases in the middle. Germline values: CDR1 SEHNR, CDR2 FQNEAQ (reference sequence). CDR3 sequence (DNA): TGTGCCAGCGGCTCGCTTGGCCAATCGAACAAGCAGTACTTC. Translated: CASGSLGQSNKQYF.

This sequence joins TRBV13 and TRBJ2-1, with a possible D match to TRBD1 (6 bases). V was shortened by 8 bases and J by 5 bases, with 13 bases between the two germline ends. Germline V gene data show CDR1 as PRHDT and CDR2 as FYEKMQ (reference sequence). The CDR3 is 13 amino acids. The CDR3 bases are TGTGCCAGCTCAGGGGATATCGACAATGAGCAGTTCTTC. It is translated as CASSGDIDNEQFF.

This chain uses TRBV11-3 with TRBJ2-7; D is uncertain. Trimming took 1 base from V and 2 from J, leaving 6 bases between them. The germline gives CDR1 SGHNT, CDR2 YENEEA. The CDR3 covers 13 residues. CDR3 residues: CASSLGAAYEQYF. Written as DNA, the CDR3 is TGTGCCAGCAGCTTAGGGGCGGCCTACGAGCAGTACTTC.

The V gene is TRBV19, the J gene TRBJ2-3; 9 bases line up with TRBD1. The CDR3 is made up of 13 amino acids. The V gene's germline CDR1 is LNHDA and CDR2 SQIVND (reference sequence). V shed 7 bases, J shed 2 bases, and the junction held 1 base outside the gene matches. As DNA, the CDR3 is TGTGCCAGTAAACAGGGGGCCACAGATACGCAGTATTTT. As protein: CASKQGATDTQYF. Full variable domain (remainder filled in from reference TRBV19 and TRBJ2-3): DGGITQSPKYLFRKEGQNVTLSCEQNLNHDAMYWYRQDPGQGLRLIYYSQIVNDFQKGDIAEGYSVSREKKESFPLTVTSAQKNPTAFYLCASKQGATDTQYFGPGTRLTVL.

The chain carries TRBV9 and TRBJ2-7, with 8 bases identical to TRBD1. CDR1 SGDLS and CDR2 YYNGEE come from the germline V gene. The ends lost 0 bases at V and 5 bases at J; junction bases unmatched: 4. The CDR3 spans 14 residues. CDR3 sequence: CASSVGSGGDEQYF. DNA of the CDR3: TGTGCCAGCAGCGTAGGGTCAGGGGGCGACGAGCAGTACTTC.

J is TRBJ2-2 and V is TRBV6-5; D unresolved. The CDR3 loop spans 15 amino acids. Trimming took 6 bases from V and 5 from J, leaving 16 bases between them. Germline lookup yields CDR1 MNHEY and CDR2 SVGAGI. The CDR3 spells CASSPGRVGTGELFF. The CDR3 nucleotides read TGTGCCAGCAGCCCAGGACGGGTCGGGACCGGGGAGCTGTTTTTT.

The chain uses TRBV30 and TRBJ2-7; a weak D match, TRBD1 (5 bases). The germline gives CDR1 GTSNPN, CDR2 SVGIG (reference sequence). This CDR3 is built from 14 residues. Trimming took off 0 bases at V and 6 bases at J, with 15 bases between the two ends. The DNA for the CDR3 is TGTGCCTGGAGTGTATTAGGCAGGGTCTCCGAGCAGTACTTC. This codes for CAWSVLGRVSEQYF. The complete variable domain, with remaining parts taken from reference TRBV30 and TRBJ2-7, reads SQTIHQWPATLVQPVGSPLSLECTVEGTSNPNLYWYRQAAGRGLQLLFYSVGIGQISSEVPQNLSASRPQDRQFILSSKKLLLSDSGFYLCAWSVLGRVSEQYFGPGTRLTVT.

The genes are TRBV9 and TRBJ1-6, with D perhaps TRBD1 (5 bases). Germline V CDR1 and CDR2: SGDLS, YYNGEE. With 3 bases removed from V and 5 bases from J, the gap between germline ends came to 12 bases. The CDR3 loop spans 15 amino acids. The CDR3 is CASSAGGVHNSPLHF. CDR3 nucleotide sequence: TGTGCCAGCAGCGCCGGAGGGGTCCATAATTCACCCCTCCACTTT. The full variable domain, in which reference TRBV9 and TRBJ1-6 provide the parts outside the CDR3, is DSGVTQTPKHLITATGQRVTLRCSPRSGDLSVYWYQQSLDQGLQFLIQYYNGEERAKGNILERFSAQQFPDLHSELNLSSLELGDSALYFCASSAGGVHNSPLHFGNGTRLTVT.

This sequence joins TRBV6-5 and TRBJ1-4; D not certain. Germline V gene sequence: CDR1 MNHEY, CDR2 SVGAGI. CDR3 length: 15 residues. V was shortened by 6 bases and J by 0 bases, with 11 bases between the two germline ends. CDR3 residues: CASRPTESTNEKLFF. CDR3 sequence (DNA): TGTGCCAGCAGACCAACAGAGTCAACTAATGAAAAACTGTTTTTT.

The genes are TRBV7-9 and TRBJ1-1; D is possibly TRBD1 (5 bases). Trimming removed 3 bases from V and 7 bases from J, with 18 bases in between. The CDR3 sequence is 15 residues long. From germline, CDR1 is SEHNR and CDR2 FQNEAQ (reference sequence). For the CDR3, the DNA is TGTGCCAGCAGCTTGAGTGCAGGGAAGGCCAATGAAGCTTTCTTT. This gives the protein CASSLSAGKANEAFF.

This sequence joins TRBV2 and TRBJ2-2; D remains ambiguous. Germline values: CDR1 SNHLY, CDR2 FYNNEI. The CDR3 has 14 residues. V gave up 7 bases and J gave up 4 bases, with 13 bases separating them. CDR3 sequence (DNA): TGTGCCAGCACCCTCGGCCCAATCACCGGGGAGCTGTTTTTT. This translates into CASTLGPITGELFF.

The chain couples TRBV14 to TRBJ1-4; TRBD1 matches 7 bases. The CDR3 has 13 residues. The V and J ends lost 7 bases and 4 bases, in that order; junction bases with no gene match: 3. Germline values: CDR1 SGHDN, CDR2 FVKESK. CDR3 nucleotide sequence: TGTGCCAGCACAGCAGGGGGTAATGAAAAACTGTTTTTT. Protein sequence: CASTAGGNEKLFF.

The chain carries TRBV27 and TRBJ1-5; no definite D call. The CDR3 totals 15 residues. CDR1 is MNHEY and CDR2 is SMNVEV in the germline V gene (reference sequence). V lost 2 bases to trimming and J lost 0 bases, with 8 bases between them. CDR3 region: CASSLRQYSNQPQHF. CDR3 sequence (DNA): TGTGCCAGCAGTTTAAGACAATATAGCAATCAGCCCCAGCATTTT.

J is TRBJ2-5 and V is TRBV5-4; no firm D call. Germline V gene data show CDR1 as SGHNT and CDR2 as YYREEE (reference sequence). Trimming pared 4 bases from V and 2 bases from J, leaving 12 bases between. The CDR3 extends over 14 amino acids. The CDR3 bases are TGTGCCAGCAGCCCGCCAGGCAGACAAGAGACCCAGTACTTC. It translates to CASSPPGRQETQYF.

A single count supports this clone. The chain uses TRBV7-2 and TRBJ2-3, with D unclear. Looked up from germline, CDR1 is SGHTA and CDR2 is FQGNSA. V gave up 5 bases and J gave up 2 bases, with 8 bases separating them. CDR3 length equals 13 residues. In nucleotides, the CDR3 is TGTGCCAGCAGCCCCCCTTTCACAGATACGCAGTATTTT. Translated: CASSPPFTDTQYF.

The chain recombines TRBV5-4 with TRBJ1-2; tentatively, D is TRBD1 (6 bases). Between the trimmed V and J ends, which lost 1 base and 4 bases, there was a span of 11 bases. The CDR3 sequence is 14 residues long. Germline assignment: CDR1 SGHNT and CDR2 YYREEE (reference sequence). Here the CDR3 DNA reads TGTGCCAGCAGCTTGCAGGGGAGCTTCTATGGCTACACCTTC. Encoded protein: CASSLQGSFYGYTF.

V and J are TRBV21-1 and TRBJ2-5; TRBD1 is the table's D call and was not checked against the DNA. TRBV21-1 is assigned pseudogene status. CDR3 size: 14 residues. For the CDR3, the DNA is TGTGCCAGCAGCCCCGGACAGAAAGAAGAGACCCAGTACTTC. The encoded protein is CASSPGQKEETQYF.

This sequence joins TRBV30 and TRBJ2-6; no firm D call. The CDR3 runs to 16 residues. Trimming took 2 bases from V and 1 from J, leaving 12 bases between them. From germline, CDR1 is GTSNPN and CDR2 SVGIG (reference sequence). For the CDR3, the DNA is TGTGCCTGGAGTCCGCCAGACTGGTCTGGGGCCAACGTCCTGACTTTC. Amino acids: CAWSPPDWSGANVLTF. The full variable domain, completed using reference TRBV30 and TRBJ2-6, is SQTIHQWPATLVQPVGSPLSLECTVEGTSNPNLYWYRQAAGRGLQLLFYSVGIGQISSEVPQNLSASRPQDRQFILSSKKLLLSDSGFYLCAWSPPDWSGANVLTFGAGSRLTVL.

The chain links TRBV29-1 to TRBJ2-5, with D perhaps being TRBD1 or TRBD2 (6 bases each). Trimming removed 2 bases at V and 4 bases at J, with 17 bases between. Germline CDR1 and CDR2: SQVTM and ANQGSEA. This CDR3 region has 15 residues. As DNA, the CDR3 is TGCAGCGTTGAATATCCGGGGGCGGTGATAGAGACCCAGTACTTC. It is translated as CSVEYPGAVIETQYF.

The rearrangement links TRBV29-1 to TRBJ2-1; perhaps TRBD2 as D (5 bases). The germline gives CDR1 SQVTM, CDR2 ANQGSEA. Deletions cut 1 base from V and 8 bases from J, with 18 bases between. There are 15 residues in the CDR3. The DNA for the CDR3 is TGCAGCGTTGAAGCTTCGGCGGATCCCGGGGATGAGCAGTTCTTC. Translating it yields CSVEASADPGDEQFF.

The V and J genes are TRBV25-1 and TRBJ2-1; D ambiguous. Germline CDR1 reads MGHDK; CDR2 reads SYGVNS. The CDR3 consists of 11 residues. V was cut by 3 bases and J by 10 bases, with 7 bases left in between. The DNA of the CDR3 is TGTGCCAGCAGTGAGGGCAGCGAGCAGTTCTTC. This gives the protein CASSEGSEQFF.

The V call is TRBV19, the J call TRBJ2-2; the D gene is possibly TRBD2 (5 bases). Germline V gene sequence: CDR1 LNHDA, CDR2 SQIVND (reference sequence). The CDR3 has 16 amino acids. V was clipped by 6 bases and J by 3 bases, with 17 bases between them. This CDR3 reads CASRDYPATDTGELFF. CDR3 coding DNA: TGTGCCAGTAGAGACTACCCCGCAACGGACACCGGGGAGCTGTTTTTT.

This chain joins TRBV4-3 and TRBJ1-4; possible D gene TRBD1, 5 bases. The CDR3 loop spans 16 amino acids. The germline CDR1 and CDR2 sequences are LGHNA and YSLEER. The ends were cut back, 0 bases at V and 1 base at J, with 9 bases in the middle. As DNA, the CDR3 is TGCGCCAGCAGCCAAGATCTGCAGGGAACTAATGAAAAACTGTTTTTT. Encoded protein: CASSQDLQGTNEKLFF.

This chain's CDR3 is CASQPPERESTDTQYF. The CDR3 nucleotides read TGTGCCAGCCAACCACCGGAGCGGGAGAGCACAGATACGCAGTATTTT. This chain joins TRBV18 and TRBJ2-3; 8 bases match TRBD2. Germline V gene lookup returns CDR1 KGHSH and CDR2 LQKENI. The length of the CDR3 is 16 residues. Trimming removed 8 bases from V and 0 bases from J; junction bases left unmatched: 10.